Listed below are T cell receptor beta chains from one sample, sequenced in a study of blood T cell repertoires in COVID-19. The repertoire was sequenced with immunoSEQ multiplex PCR; TCRdb's copy has only in-frame clones and lacks some. The top ten hold less than 6.5% of the sample, which has approximately 220,000 clones, 84% seen once. Source material: peripheral blood. These TCRs come from a woman aged 55-70 years who had recovered from COVID-19. The CDR3 runs from the conserved cysteine through the conserved F or W. D genes are given only for firm matches. The size entry is marked missing in some rows and otherwise reads once, few, many or a size class.

abundance	d_gene	j_gene	v_gene	len	CDR3nt	CDR3aa
.	TRBD2	TRBJ2-2	TRBV10-2	12	TGCGCCAGCAGTGAGGCGGGGGTGGAGCTGTTTTTT	CASSEAGVELFF
.	TRBD1	TRBJ1-2	TRBV3-1/TRBV3-2	16	TGTGCCAGCAGCCCCCGACAGGGTTCGGTTCTTGAAGGCTACACCTTC	CASSPRQGSVLEGYTF
once	TRBD1	TRBJ1-6	TRBV4-1	15	TGCGCCAGCAGCCAAGGGACAGGGAATAATTCACCCCTCCACTTT	CASSQGTGNNSPLHF
once	TRBD1	TRBJ1-5	TRBV30	16	TGTGCCTGGAGTCGAGGGGGCGCATTGGGCAATCAGCCCCAGCATTTT	CAWSRGGALGNQPQHF
.	.	TRBJ1-2	TRBV6-2/TRBV6-3	13	TGTGCCAGCAGTTATTCCTTCGGGGATGGCTACACCTTC	CASSYSFGDGYTF
.	TRBD2	TRBJ2-2	TRBV18	18	TGTGCCAGCTCAGGGGGACTAGCGGGGCGAGCGAACACCGGGGAGCTGTTTTTT	CASSGGLAGRANTGELFF
few	TRBD1	TRBJ2-5	TRBV6-6	13	TGTGCCAGCATCGAAGGACAGGGACAGACCCAGTACTTC	CASIEGQGQTQYF
few	TRBD2	TRBJ2-1	TRBV4-2	19	TGTGCCAGCAGCCAAGATCAAGCGGGGGGGCAAACAAGGCACAATGAGCAGTTCTTC	CASSQDQAGGQTRHNEQFF
.	.	TRBJ2-6	TRBV4-2	17	TGTGCCAGCAGCCAAGCGAGTACCTCGGGTGCCCCCAACGTCCTGACTTTC	CASSQASTSGAPNVLTF
once	.	TRBJ2-3	TRBV5-6	13	TGTGCCAGCAGCATCTCCGGGACAGATACGCAGTATTTT	CASSISGTDTQYF
.	.	TRBJ1-5	TRBV4-2	14	TGTGCCAGCACCTCAGGGCACGGCAATCAGCCCCAGCATTTT	CASTSGHGNQPQHF
.	TRBD1	TRBJ1-5	TRBV6-1	15	TGTGCCAGCAGTGAATGGGGACAGGGGGGACAGCCCCAGCATTTT	CASSEWGQGGQPQHF
.	.	TRBJ2-5	TRBV6-2/TRBV6-3	14	TGTGCCAGCAGTTACCGGACTCACGGAGAGACCCAGTACTTC	CASSYRTHGETQYF
.	TRBD1	TRBJ1-6	TRBV6-5	14	TGTGCCAGCAGACCCACAGGGGAAAGGTCACCCCTCCACTTT	CASRPTGERSPLHF
.	.	TRBJ1-2	TRBV6-5	15	TGTGCCAGCAGGTCATTTTTAACAGGGCCCCATGGCTACACCTTC	CASRSFLTGPHGYTF
.	.	TRBJ2-7	TRBV4-3	15	TGCGCCAGCAGCCAAGGGACAGCCAGCTCCTACGAGCAGTACTTC	CASSQGTASSYEQYF
.	TRBD2	TRBJ2-7	TRBV6-5	15	TGTGCCAGCAGTCGAGCGACTAGCGGGGGGGCAGGGCAGTACTTC	CASSRATSGGAGQYF
.	.	TRBJ1-2	TRBV10-3	15	TGTGCCATCAGTGAGGTTTATGGGGGCCTCTATGGCTACACCTTC	CAISEVYGGLYGYTF
.	.	TRBJ1-2	TRBV6-5	12	TGTGCCAGCAGTCAGGCAGGGGATGGCTACACCTTC	CASSQAGDGYTF
.	TRBD1	TRBJ2-6	TRBV19	17	TGTGCCAGTAGTTTGACAGGGGCGAGATCCGGGGCCAACGTCCTGACTTTC	CASSLTGARSGANVLTF
.	TRBD1	TRBJ1-2	TRBV29-1	12	TGCAGCCTTCGGGACAGCCACTATGGCTACACCTTC	CSLRDSHYGYTF
once	.	TRBJ1-1	TRBV10-3	14	TGTGCCATCATAAATGGACAGAACCCACTTGAAGCTTTCTTT	CAIINGQNPLEAFF
many	TRBD1	TRBJ2-2	TRBV9	15	TGTGCCAGCAGCGTAGGCAGGGGGTACACCGGGGAGCTGTTTTTT	CASSVGRGYTGELFF
.	.	TRBJ1-2	TRBV9	14	TGTGCCAGCAGCTTACAGGGTAACCGCTATGGCTACACCTTC	CASSLQGNRYGYTF
.	TRBD2	TRBJ2-1	TRBV7-7	15	TGTGCTAGCAGCCCCGGACTAGCGGGGGTCAATGAGCAGTTCTTC	CASSPGLAGVNEQFF
.	.	TRBJ1-4	TRBV6-5	15	TGTGCCAGCAGCCTTACTTGGGGGGCTAATGAAAAACTGTTTTTT	CASSLTWGANEKLFF
.	TRBD1	TRBJ2-5	TRBV18	14	TGTGCCAGCTCTTGGACAGGGGGCAGGGAGACCCAGTACTTC	CASSWTGGRETQYF
.	.	TRBJ2-7	TRBV5-1	15	TGCGCCAGCAGCTTGGGGCAGGGCCTTACCTACGAGCAGTACTTC	CASSLGQGLTYEQYF
.	TRBD1	TRBJ1-2	TRBV5-1	14	TGCGCCAGCAGCAAGGACAGGTGGGAGTATGGCTACACCTTC	CASSKDRWEYGYTF
.	TRBD2	TRBJ2-3	TRBV7-9	17	TGTGCCAGCAGCGGGGGGACTAACTCCCTAAACACAGATACGCAGTATTTT	CASSGGTNSLNTDTQYF
.	TRBD1	TRBJ2-3	TRBV5-6	14	TGTGCCAGCAGTCATTCGACAGGGACAGATACGCAGTATTTT	CASSHSTGTDTQYF
.	.	TRBJ1-5	TRBV10-2	14	TGCGCCAGCACGGGGGGAGGCGGCAATCAGCCCCAGCATTTT	CASTGGGGNQPQHF
.	TRBD1	TRBJ2-7	TRBV7-8	15	TGTGCCAGCAGCTCAAATATCGGACAGGGAAACGAGCAGTACTTC	CASSSNIGQGNEQYF
.	.	TRBJ1-1	TRBV12-3/TRBV12-4	13	TGTGCCAGCAGACCGGGAAAACCCACTGGGTCTTTCTTT	CASRPGKPTGSFF